This entry lists 2 T cell receptor beta chains sequenced from one sample in a study of blood T cell repertoires in COVID-19. The assay was immunoSEQ multiplex PCR, and TCRdb's table has in-frame clones only and misses some. The profile shows 120,000 or so clones, roughly 78% of them singletons. Sequenced input: peripheral blood. These receptors were taken from a man between 60 and 75 years old with active or convalescent COVID-19.

CDR3 amino acids: CASSARTGLEQFF. As DNA, the CDR3 is TGTGCCAGCAGCGCCCGGACAGGCCTTGAGCAGTTCTTC. The V gene is TRBV9, the J gene TRBJ2-1; 7 positions match TRBD1. This CDR3 contains 13 residues. CDR1 SGDLS and CDR2 YYNGEE come from the germline V gene. With 3 bases clipped from V and 9 bases from J, the junction kept 6 bases outside the gene matches.

V gene TRBV29-1 combines with J gene TRBJ1-1, with 9 bases aligning to TRBD1. This CDR3 contains 12 residues. Germline V CDR1 and CDR2: SQVTM, ANQGSEA. Unmatched junction bases numbered 4, after V lost 6 bases and J lost 5 bases. CDR3 coding DNA: TGCAGCGTGGGACAGGGCCTGACTGAAGCTTTCTTT. This sequence encodes CSVGQGLTEAFF.